A single sample is the source of the 26 T cell receptor beta chains below, sequenced in a study of cytomegalovirus exposure and HLA in healthy donors. The PCR made use of 60 Vbeta and 13 Jbeta primers. The repertoire was sequenced with immunoSEQ multiplex PCR; TCRdb's copy has only in-frame clones and lacks some. Of about 160,000 clones in the sample, around 77% were seen once. The specimen sequenced was PBMCs. These receptors were collected from a woman in her 30s in good health and CMV-seronegative.

The chain carries TRBV7-2 and TRBJ2-7, with D tentatively TRBD2 (5 bases). Germline V lookup: CDR1 SGHTA, CDR2 FQGNSA. V lost 2 bases to trimming and J lost 9 bases, with 11 bases between them. This CDR3 is built from 12 residues. CDR3 DNA sequence: TGTGCCAGCAGCTTAAAGCGGAGCGCGCAGTACTTC. This codes for CASSLKRSAQYF.

The chain's CDR3 is CAWGQGNYGYTF. For the CDR3, the DNA is TGTGCCTGGGGGCAGGGGAACTATGGCTACACCTTC. The J gene is TRBJ1-2, the V gene TRBV30, with D tentatively TRBD1 (6 bases). The CDR3 runs 12 residues. V dropped 5 bases and J dropped 2 bases, with 9 bases sitting between them. Germline V gene data show CDR1 as GTSNPN and CDR2 as SVGIG (reference sequence). Combining the CDR3 with reference TRBV30 and TRBJ1-2 gives the whole variable domain SQTIHQWPATLVQPVGSPLSLECTVEGTSNPNLYWYRQAAGRGLQLLFYSVGIGQISSEVPQNLSASRPQDRQFILSSKKLLLSDSGFYLCAWGQGNYGYTFGSGTRLTVV.

This clone was counted between two and nine times. The V and J genes are TRBV14 and TRBJ1-2; D possibly corresponds to TRBD1 (5 bases). The CDR3 covers 12 residues. The germline V gene encodes CDR1 SGHDN and CDR2 FVKESK. Trimming pared 4 bases from V and 7 bases from J, leaving 10 bases between. CDR3 protein: CASSPPGGGYTF. The CDR3 DNA is TGTGCCAGCAGCCCCCCGGGGGGTGGCTACACCTTC.

V usage is TRBV6-5 and J usage is TRBJ1-2, with D hard to call. Germline V gives CDR1 MNHEY, CDR2 SVGAGI. The CDR3 is 15 residues long. V was clipped by 7 bases and J by 2 bases, with 17 bases between them. CDR3 region: CASTPIDGSNYGYTF. The DNA for the CDR3 is TGTGCCAGCACCCCCATAGATGGGAGCAACTATGGCTACACCTTC.

J is TRBJ2-2 and V is TRBV5-6; weak D call: TRBD2 (6 bases). Trimming removed 7 bases at V and 0 bases at J, with 7 bases between. CDR3 length: 13 residues. CDR1 SGHDT and CDR2 YYEEEE come from the germline V gene. The CDR3 nucleotides read TGTGCCAGCGGCGGGGCGAACACCGGGGAGCTGTTTTTT. This translates into CASGGANTGELFF.

The chain uses TRBV25-1 and TRBJ1-5; D possibly corresponds to TRBD1 (5 bases). V lost 5 bases to trimming and J lost 0 bases, with 17 bases between them. The CDR3 totals 17 residues. Per germline, CDR1 MGHDK and CDR2 SYGVNS. The CDR3 sequence is CASSPTGGDHSNQPQHF. CDR3 DNA sequence: TGTGCCAGCAGTCCCACCGGGGGGGACCATAGCAATCAGCCCCAGCATTTT.

The chain has TRBV30 and TRBJ2-2; TRBD2 matches 10 bases. V trimming: 4 bases; J trimming: 1 base; junction bases outside the gene matches: 18. The CDR3 is 20 amino acids. CDR1 and CDR2 from the germline V gene are GTSNPN and SVGIG (reference sequence). This CDR3 is CAWTQPPSGSPRMNTGELFF. Written as DNA, the CDR3 is TGTGCCTGGACCCAACCCCCTAGCGGGAGCCCACGAATGAACACCGGGGAGCTGTTTTTT.

The chain carries TRBV28 and TRBJ1-5; 7 bases agree with TRBD1. The trim removed 7 bases at V and 7 bases at J, leaving 10 bases unmatched. The CDR3 spans 14 residues. Germline V CDR1 and CDR2: MDHEN, SYDVKM. CDR3 protein: CASTVGGTVQPQHF. The CDR3 bases are TGTGCCAGCACCGTCGGCGGGACAGTACAGCCCCAGCATTTT.

This clone is a singleton in its sample. V is TRBV19 and J is TRBJ1-6; 10 nucleotides line up with TRBD1. Germline V gives CDR1 LNHDA, CDR2 SQIVND (reference sequence). The CDR3 consists of 15 residues. Trimming cost V 5 bases and J 6 bases; bases outside gene matches: 4. CDR3 sequence: CASSPGQGGNSPLHF. CDR3 coding DNA: TGTGCCAGTAGTCCCGGACAGGGGGGTAATTCACCCCTCCACTTT.

This clone has only a few counts. The V gene is TRBV7-8, the J gene TRBJ2-7; D is ambiguous. The V end lost 2 bases, the J end lost 4 bases, and 6 bases lay between the germline ends. Germline V lookup: CDR1 SGHVS, CDR2 FQNEAQ. The CDR3 has 12 amino acids. The CDR3 loop reads CASSLSPYEQYF. CDR3 in DNA: TGTGCCAGCAGCTTAAGCCCATACGAGCAGTACTTC.

J is TRBJ1-4 and V is TRBV6-6; no reliable D call. In germline, CDR1 is MNHNY, CDR2 SVGAGI (reference sequence). V gave up 7 bases and J gave up 3 bases, with 15 bases separating them. CDR3 length equals 15 residues. The CDR3 loop reads CASKFDGGANEKLFF. Written as DNA, the CDR3 is TGTGCCAGCAAATTTGACGGAGGAGCTAATGAAAAACTGTTTTTT.

The V call is TRBV25-1, the J call TRBJ2-2; a weak D match, TRBD2 (5 bases). Germline V gene sequence: CDR1 MGHDK, CDR2 SYGVNS. The CDR3 length is 13 residues. V lost 1 base and J 7 bases, leaving 7 bases between the germline ends. CDR3 nucleotide sequence: TGTGCCAGCAGTGAATTGAGCGGCGGGGAGCTGTTTTTT. Its protein is CASSELSGGELFF. Complete variable domain (other parts from reference TRBV25-1 and TRBJ2-2): EADIYQTPRYLVIGTGKKITLECSQTMGHDKMYWYQQDPGMELHLIHYSYGVNSTEKGDLSSESTVSRIRTEHFPLTLESARPSHTSQYLCASSELSGGELFFGEGSRLTVL.

The V call is TRBV5-1, the J call TRBJ2-5; 9 nucleotides agree with TRBD1. The junction had 7 bases not matched to a gene; V was cut back by 5 bases and J by 5 bases. CDR3 size: 14 residues. Germline V gives CDR1 SGHRS, CDR2 YFSETQ. In DNA form, the CDR3 reads TGCGCCAGCAGACCAACAGGGGGCGGTGAGACCCAGTACTTC. It is translated as CASRPTGGGETQYF.

The CDR3 is CAWSTTTRVLDGYTF. The CDR3 nucleotides are TGTGCCTGGAGTACAACCACCCGGGTGTTGGATGGCTACACCTTC. V usage is TRBV30 and J usage is TRBJ1-2; D unresolved. The CDR3 runs 15 residues. V shed 2 bases and J shed 6 bases, with 19 bases lying between them. From germline, CDR1 is GTSNPN and CDR2 SVGIG (reference sequence). Based on the CDR3 plus reference TRBV30 and TRBJ1-2, the full variable domain is SQTIHQWPATLVQPVGSPLSLECTVEGTSNPNLYWYRQAAGRGLQLLFYSVGIGQISSEVPQNLSASRPQDRQFILSSKKLLLSDSGFYLCAWSTTTRVLDGYTFGSGTRLTVV.

V is TRBV30 and J is TRBJ1-1; D unclear. This CDR3 region has 13 residues. Germline V gene data show CDR1 as GTSNPN and CDR2 as SVGIG (reference sequence). Trimming took off 3 bases at V and 5 bases at J, with 13 bases between the two ends. The CDR3 DNA follows: TGTGCCTGGAGCCTACATGGAGGGACTGAAGCTTTCTTT. Translated: CAWSLHGGTEAFF.

This chain uses TRBV11-3 with TRBJ2-5; D is ambiguous. The germline CDR1 and CDR2 sequences are SGHNT and YENEEA. V was trimmed by 1 base and J by 5 bases, leaving 8 bases between them. This CDR3 spans 13 amino acids. The CDR3 DNA sequence: TGTGCCAGCAGCTTAGGGGTGGGCGAGACCCAGTACTTC. It is translated as CASSLGVGETQYF.

V is TRBV7-9 and J is TRBJ1-2; 8 nucleotides match TRBD1. Looked up from germline, CDR1 is SEHNR and CDR2 is FQNEAQ (reference sequence). The CDR3 runs 15 residues. The V gene end was trimmed by 7 bases and the J gene end by 4 bases; junction bases not matched to a gene: 11. CDR3 region: CASIDGGQAFYGYTF. The DNA of the CDR3 is TGTGCCAGCATCGACGGGGGACAGGCCTTCTATGGCTACACCTTC. Filled out from reference TRBV7-9 and TRBJ1-2, the complete variable domain reads DTGVSQNPRHKITKRGQNVTFRCDPISEHNRLYWYRQTLGQGPEFLTYFQNEAQLEKSRLLSDRFSAERPKGSFSTLEIQRTEQGDSAMYLCASIDGGQAFYGYTFGSGTRLTVV.

This sequence joins TRBV28 and TRBJ1-5, with 8 bases fitting TRBD1. The CDR3 covers 15 residues. Germline V gene data show CDR1 as MDHEN and CDR2 as SYDVKM. The V and J ends lost 1 base and 2 bases, in that order; junction bases with no gene match: 1. In DNA form, the CDR3 reads TGTGCCAGCAGTTTATCAGGGGGCCGCAATCAGCCCCAGCATTTT. Translating it yields CASSLSGGRNQPQHF. Supplemented by reference TRBV28 and TRBJ1-5, the full variable domain reads DVKVTQSSRYLVKRTGEKVFLECVQDMDHENMFWYRQDPGLGLRLIYFSYDVKMKEKGDIPEGYSVSREKKERFSLILESASTNQTSMYLCASSLSGGRNQPQHFGDGTRLSIL.

The V call is TRBV6-5, the J call TRBJ2-7; perhaps TRBD1 as D (5 bases). The CDR3 has 14 residues. The V gene lost 2 bases and the J gene lost 1 base, with 9 bases spanning the gap. Germline V gene sequence: CDR1 MNHEY, CDR2 SVGAGI. CDR3 DNA sequence: TGTGCCAGCAGTTACATAGGACAATCCTACGAGCAGTACTTC. As protein: CASSYIGQSYEQYF.

This clone has just a few counts. V usage is TRBV27 and J usage is TRBJ2-3; tentative D call: TRBD1 (6 bases). Trimming removed 2 bases from V and 5 bases from J, with 11 bases in between. This CDR3 is 14 amino acids long. Germline CDR1 is MNHEY and CDR2 is SMNVEV (reference sequence). The CDR3 region has the DNA TGTGCCAGCAGTTTAGGTACAGGGATAGATACGCAGTATTTT. This encodes CASSLGTGIDTQYF.

This clone was observed once. The chain recombines TRBV30 with TRBJ1-4, with D uncertain. Trimming took off 2 bases at V and 4 bases at J, with 11 bases between the two ends. The germline gives CDR1 GTSNPN, CDR2 SVGIG (reference sequence). The CDR3 consists of 14 residues. CDR3 protein: CAWSHQINNEKLFF. The CDR3 nucleotides are TGTGCCTGGAGTCATCAGATAAATAATGAAAAACTGTTTTTT.

The chain has TRBV5-6 and TRBJ2-3; no firm D call. This CDR3 has 12 residues. The V end lost 0 bases, the J end lost 5 bases, and 4 bases lay between the germline ends. In germline, CDR1 is SGHDT, CDR2 YYEEEE. This chain's CDR3 is CASSLGGDTQYF. For the CDR3, the DNA is TGTGCCAGCAGCTTGGGAGGAGATACGCAGTATTTT.

V and J are TRBV4-2 and TRBJ2-4; 9 nucleotides match TRBD2. Losses at the gene ends were 3 bases for V and 4 bases for J; bases not matched to a gene: 7. This CDR3 is built from 16 residues. CDR1 is LGHNA, CDR2 YNFKEQ, per germline. The CDR3 sequence: CASSHDSSGEKNIQYF. CDR3 bases: TGTGCCAGCAGCCACGACTCTAGCGGGGAGAAAAACATTCAGTACTTC.

V gene TRBV4-2 combines with J gene TRBJ1-2; the match to TRBD1 covers 9 bases. CDR3 length equals 16 residues. Germline lookup yields CDR1 LGHNA and CDR2 YNFKEQ. Trimming removed 5 bases from V and 4 bases from J; junction bases left unmatched: 11. The CDR3 sequence: CASSTRGQGAIYGYTF. The CDR3 nucleotides read TGTGCCAGCAGCACCCGGGGACAGGGCGCGATCTATGGCTACACCTTC.

The chain uses TRBV19 and TRBJ2-1, with a tentative D call TRBD1 (6 bases). V was pared by 4 bases and J by 6 bases, with 22 bases between. Germline loops: CDR1 LNHDA, CDR2 SQIVND (reference sequence). The CDR3 loop spans 17 amino acids. The CDR3, as DNA: TGTGCCAGTAGTACGCCCCCCAACATGGGGGCGGGCAATGAGCAGTTCTTC. This sequence encodes CASSTPPNMGAGNEQFF.

The chain carries TRBV6-1 and TRBJ1-2; D is uncertain. V was clipped by 9 bases and J by 2 bases, with 16 bases between them. The CDR3 contains 14 residues. CDR1 and CDR2 from the germline V gene are MNHNS and SASEGT. The CDR3 DNA sequence: TGTGCCAGTACAGTGAGTCCCCTAAACTATGGCTACACCTTC. It is translated as CASTVSPLNYGYTF.